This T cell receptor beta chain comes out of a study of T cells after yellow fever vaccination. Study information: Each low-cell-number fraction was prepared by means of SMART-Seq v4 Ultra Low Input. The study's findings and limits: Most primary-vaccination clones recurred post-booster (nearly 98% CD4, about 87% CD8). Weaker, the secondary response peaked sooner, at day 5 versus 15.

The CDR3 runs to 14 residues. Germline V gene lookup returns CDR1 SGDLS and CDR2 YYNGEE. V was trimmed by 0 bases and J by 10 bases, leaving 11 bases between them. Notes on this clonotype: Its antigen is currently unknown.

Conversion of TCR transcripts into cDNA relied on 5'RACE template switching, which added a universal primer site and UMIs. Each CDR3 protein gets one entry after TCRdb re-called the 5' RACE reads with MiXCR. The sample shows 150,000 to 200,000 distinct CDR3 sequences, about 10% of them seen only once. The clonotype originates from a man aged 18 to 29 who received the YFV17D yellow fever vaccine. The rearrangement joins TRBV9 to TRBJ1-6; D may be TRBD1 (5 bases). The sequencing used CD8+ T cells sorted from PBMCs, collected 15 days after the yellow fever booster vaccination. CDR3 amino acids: CASSVAGLSSPLHF. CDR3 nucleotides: TGTGCCAGCAGCGTAGCAGGGCTCAGCTCACCCCTCCACTTT.